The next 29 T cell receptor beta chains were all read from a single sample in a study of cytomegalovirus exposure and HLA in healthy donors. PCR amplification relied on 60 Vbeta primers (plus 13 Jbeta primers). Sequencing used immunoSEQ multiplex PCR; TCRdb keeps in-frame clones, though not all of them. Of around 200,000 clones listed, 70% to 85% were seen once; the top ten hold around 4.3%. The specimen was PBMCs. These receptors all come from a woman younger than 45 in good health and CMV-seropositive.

In DNA form, the CDR3 reads TGTGCCATCAGTGAGTCGATGCTCAGGCCCAAAAACATTCAGTACTTC. Translating it yields CAISESMLRPKNIQYF. V usage is TRBV10-3 and J usage is TRBJ2-4; D not certain. The ends were cut back, 0 bases at V and 2 bases at J, with 11 bases in the middle. The CDR3 totals 16 residues. The germline gives CDR1 ENHRY, CDR2 SYGVKD.

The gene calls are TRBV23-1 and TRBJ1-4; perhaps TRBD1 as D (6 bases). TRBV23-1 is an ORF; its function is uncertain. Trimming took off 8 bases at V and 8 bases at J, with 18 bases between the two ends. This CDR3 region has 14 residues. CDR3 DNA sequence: TGCGCCAGCTGGACCGGGACACGCGAGGAAAAACTGTTTTTT. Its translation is CASWTGTREEKLFF.

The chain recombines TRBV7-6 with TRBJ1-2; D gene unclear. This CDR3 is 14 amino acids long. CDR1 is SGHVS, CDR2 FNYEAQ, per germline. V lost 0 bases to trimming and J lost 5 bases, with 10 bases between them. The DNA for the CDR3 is TGTGCCAGCAGCTTAGCTGGCAGTTCGTATGGCTACACCTTC. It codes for CASSLAGSSYGYTF.

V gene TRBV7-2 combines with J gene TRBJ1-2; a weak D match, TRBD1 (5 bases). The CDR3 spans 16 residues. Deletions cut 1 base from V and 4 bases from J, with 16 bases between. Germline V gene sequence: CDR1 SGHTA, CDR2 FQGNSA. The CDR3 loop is CASSLVRLWTIYGYTF. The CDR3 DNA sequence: TGTGCCAGCAGCTTAGTTAGGTTATGGACAATCTATGGCTACACCTTC.

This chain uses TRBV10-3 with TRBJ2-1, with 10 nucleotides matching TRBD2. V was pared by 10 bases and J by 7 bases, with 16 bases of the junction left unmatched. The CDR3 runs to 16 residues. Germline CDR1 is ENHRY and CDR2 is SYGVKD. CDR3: CATRGRGSGGPNEQFF. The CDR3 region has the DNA TGTGCCACCAGGGGTCGGGGTAGCGGGGGGCCGAATGAGCAGTTCTTC.

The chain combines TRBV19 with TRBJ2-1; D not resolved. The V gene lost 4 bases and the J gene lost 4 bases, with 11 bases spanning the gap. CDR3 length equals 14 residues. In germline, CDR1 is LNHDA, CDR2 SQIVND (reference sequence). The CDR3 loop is CASSRSRLYNEQFF. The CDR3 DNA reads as TGTGCCAGTAGTAGGAGTCGGCTGTACAATGAGCAGTTCTTC.

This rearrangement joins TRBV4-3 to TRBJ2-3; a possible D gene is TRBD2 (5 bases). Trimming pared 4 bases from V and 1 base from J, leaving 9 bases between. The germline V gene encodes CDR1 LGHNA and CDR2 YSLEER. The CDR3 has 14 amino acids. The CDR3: CASSRQLGTDTQYF. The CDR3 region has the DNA TGCGCCAGCAGCCGCCAACTAGGCACAGATACGCAGTATTTT.

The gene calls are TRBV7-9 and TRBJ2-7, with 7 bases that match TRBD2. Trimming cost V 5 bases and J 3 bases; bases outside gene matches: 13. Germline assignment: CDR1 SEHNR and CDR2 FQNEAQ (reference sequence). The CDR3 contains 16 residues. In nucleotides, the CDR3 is TGTGCCAGCAGCGTAGGGGACGGGGGGATTCTCTACGAGCAGTACTTC. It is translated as CASSVGDGGILYEQYF.

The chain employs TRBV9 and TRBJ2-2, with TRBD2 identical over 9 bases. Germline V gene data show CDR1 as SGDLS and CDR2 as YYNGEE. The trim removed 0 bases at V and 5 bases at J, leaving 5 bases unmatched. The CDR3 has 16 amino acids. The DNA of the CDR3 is TGTGCCAGCAGCGTAGGGGCGGGGGGGCGGACCGGGGAGCTGTTTTTT. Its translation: CASSVGAGGRTGELFF.

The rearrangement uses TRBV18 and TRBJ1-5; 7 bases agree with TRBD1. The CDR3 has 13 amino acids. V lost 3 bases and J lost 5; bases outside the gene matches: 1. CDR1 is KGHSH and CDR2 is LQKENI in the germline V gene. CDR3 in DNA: TGTGCCAGCTCACCCGACAGGGATCAGCCCCAGCATTTT. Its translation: CASSPDRDQPQHF. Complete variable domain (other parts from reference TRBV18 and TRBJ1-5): NAGVMQNPRHLVRRRGQEARLRCSPMKGHSHVYWYRQLPEEGLKFMVYLQKENIIDESGMPKERFSAEFPKEGPSILRIQQVVRGDSAAYFCASSPDRDQPQHFGDGTRLSIL.

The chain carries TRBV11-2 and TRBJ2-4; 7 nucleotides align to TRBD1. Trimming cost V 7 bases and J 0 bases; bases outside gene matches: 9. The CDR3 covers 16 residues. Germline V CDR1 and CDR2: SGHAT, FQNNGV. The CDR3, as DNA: TGTGCCAGCAAAGGGACAGAATCTTTAGCCAAAAACATTCAGTACTTC. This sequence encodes CASKGTESLAKNIQYF.

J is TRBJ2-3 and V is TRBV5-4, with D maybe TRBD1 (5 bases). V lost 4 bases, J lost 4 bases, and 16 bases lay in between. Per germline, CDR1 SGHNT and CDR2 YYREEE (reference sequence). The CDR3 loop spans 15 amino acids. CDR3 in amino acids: CASSQAQGLADTQYF. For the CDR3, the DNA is TGTGCCAGCAGCCAAGCCCAGGGTTTAGCAGATACGCAGTATTTT. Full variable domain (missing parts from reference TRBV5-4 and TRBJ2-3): ETGVTQSPTHLIKTRGQQVTLRCSSQSGHNTVSWYQQALGQGPQFIFQYYREEENGRGNFPPRFSGLQFPNYSSELNVNALELDDSALYLCASSQAQGLADTQYFGPGTRLTVL.

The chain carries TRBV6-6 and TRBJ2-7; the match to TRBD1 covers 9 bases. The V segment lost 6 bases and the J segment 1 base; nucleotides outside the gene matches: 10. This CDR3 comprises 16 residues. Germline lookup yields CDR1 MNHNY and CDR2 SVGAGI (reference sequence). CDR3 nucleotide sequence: TGTGCCAGCAGGACAACCGGACAGGGGTTATCCTACGAGCAGTACTTC. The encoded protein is CASRTTGQGLSYEQYF.

The CDR3 region is CASSGQGDQPQHF. The CDR3 nucleotides read TGTGCCAGCAGCGGACAGGGAGATCAGCCCCAGCATTTT. The chain combines TRBV2 with TRBJ1-5, with 8 bases identical to TRBD1. Trimming removed 6 bases from V and 5 bases from J; junction bases left unmatched: 3. Germline V gene data show CDR1 as SNHLY and CDR2 as FYNNEI. The CDR3 consists of 13 residues.

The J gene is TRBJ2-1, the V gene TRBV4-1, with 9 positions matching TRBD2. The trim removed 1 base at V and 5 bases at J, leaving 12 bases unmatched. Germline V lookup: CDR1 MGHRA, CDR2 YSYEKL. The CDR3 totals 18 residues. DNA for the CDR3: TGCGCCAGCAGCCAAGGGATTCGTTTGACTAGCGGTAACAATGAGCAGTTCTTC. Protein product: CASSQGIRLTSGNNEQFF.

The CDR3 nucleotides read TGCGCCAGCAGCCAAGATCGGTGGTATGGCTACACCTTC. Translating gives CASSQDRWYGYTF. The chain carries TRBV4-1 and TRBJ1-2, with D unresolved. The CDR3 runs 13 residues. CDR1 is MGHRA and CDR2 is YSYEKL in the germline V gene. V shed 0 bases and J shed 5 bases, with 7 bases lying between them.

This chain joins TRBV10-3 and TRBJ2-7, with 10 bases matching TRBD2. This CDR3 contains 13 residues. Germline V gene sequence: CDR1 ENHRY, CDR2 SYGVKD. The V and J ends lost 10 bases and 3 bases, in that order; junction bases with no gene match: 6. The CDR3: CATQSGGVYEQYF. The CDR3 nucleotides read TGTGCCACCCAGAGCGGGGGGGTCTACGAGCAGTACTTC.

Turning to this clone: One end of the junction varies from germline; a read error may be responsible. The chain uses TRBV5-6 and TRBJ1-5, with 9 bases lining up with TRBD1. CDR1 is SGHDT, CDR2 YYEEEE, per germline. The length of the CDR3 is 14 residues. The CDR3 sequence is CVSSHGTGSQPQHF. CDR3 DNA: TGTGTCAGCAGTCATGGGACAGGGAGTCAGCCCCAGCATTTT.

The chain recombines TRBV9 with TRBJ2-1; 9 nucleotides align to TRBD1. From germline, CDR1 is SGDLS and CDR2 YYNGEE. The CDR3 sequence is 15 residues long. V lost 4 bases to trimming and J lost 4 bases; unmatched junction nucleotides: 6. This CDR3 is CASSSTGGVYNEQFF. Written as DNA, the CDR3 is TGTGCCAGCAGCTCCACAGGGGGCGTTTACAATGAGCAGTTCTTC.

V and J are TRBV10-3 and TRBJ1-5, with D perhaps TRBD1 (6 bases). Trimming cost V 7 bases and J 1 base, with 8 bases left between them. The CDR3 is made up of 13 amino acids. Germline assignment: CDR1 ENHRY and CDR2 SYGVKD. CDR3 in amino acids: CAITQGSNQPQHF. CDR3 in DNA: TGTGCCATCACGCAGGGGAGCAATCAGCCCCAGCATTTT.

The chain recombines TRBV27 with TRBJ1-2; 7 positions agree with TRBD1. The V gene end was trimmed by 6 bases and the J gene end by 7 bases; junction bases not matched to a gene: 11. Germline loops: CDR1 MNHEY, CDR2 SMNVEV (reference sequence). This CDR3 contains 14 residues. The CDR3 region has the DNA TGTGCCAGCAGCGTCGGCAGGGGGGCGGGTGGCTACACCTTC. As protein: CASSVGRGAGGYTF.

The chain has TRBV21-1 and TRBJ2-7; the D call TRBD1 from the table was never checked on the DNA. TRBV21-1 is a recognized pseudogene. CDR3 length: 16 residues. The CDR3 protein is CATYSSLTGMAYEQYF. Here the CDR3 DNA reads TGTGCCACCTACTCGTCCTTGACAGGGATGGCCTACGAGCAGTACTTC.

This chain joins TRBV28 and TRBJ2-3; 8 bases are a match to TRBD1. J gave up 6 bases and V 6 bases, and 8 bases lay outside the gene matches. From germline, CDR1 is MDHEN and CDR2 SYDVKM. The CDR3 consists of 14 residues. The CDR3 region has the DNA TGTGCCAGCAGCCTGACAGGGGTAAGCGATACGCAGTATTTT. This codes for CASSLTGVSDTQYF.

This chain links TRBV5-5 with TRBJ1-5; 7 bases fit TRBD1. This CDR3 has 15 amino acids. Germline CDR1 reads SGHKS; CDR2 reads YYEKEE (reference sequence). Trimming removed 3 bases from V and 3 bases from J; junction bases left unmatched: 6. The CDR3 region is CASSWRQGNNQPQHF. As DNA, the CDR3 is TGTGCCAGCAGCTGGCGACAGGGAAACAATCAGCCCCAGCATTTT.

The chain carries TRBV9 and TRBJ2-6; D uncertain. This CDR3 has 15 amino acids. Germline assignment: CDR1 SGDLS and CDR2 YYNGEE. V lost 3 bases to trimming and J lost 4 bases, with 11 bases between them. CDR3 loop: CASSGIPRGANVLTF. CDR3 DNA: TGTGCCAGCAGCGGGATTCCGAGGGGGGCCAACGTCCTGACTTTC.

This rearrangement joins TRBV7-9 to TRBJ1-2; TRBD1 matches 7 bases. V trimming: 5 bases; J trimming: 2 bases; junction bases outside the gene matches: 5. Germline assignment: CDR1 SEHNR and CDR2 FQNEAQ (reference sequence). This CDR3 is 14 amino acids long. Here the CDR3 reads CASSPDRVNYGYTF. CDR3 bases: TGTGCCAGCAGCCCCGACAGGGTAAACTATGGCTACACCTTC.

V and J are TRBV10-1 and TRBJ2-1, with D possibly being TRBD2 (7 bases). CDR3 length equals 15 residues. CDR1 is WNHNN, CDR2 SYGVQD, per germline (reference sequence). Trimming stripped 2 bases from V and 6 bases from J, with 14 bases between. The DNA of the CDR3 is TGCGCCAGCAGTGAGCCCGGGGGGCCCGTCAATGAGCAGTTCTTC. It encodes CASSEPGGPVNEQFF.

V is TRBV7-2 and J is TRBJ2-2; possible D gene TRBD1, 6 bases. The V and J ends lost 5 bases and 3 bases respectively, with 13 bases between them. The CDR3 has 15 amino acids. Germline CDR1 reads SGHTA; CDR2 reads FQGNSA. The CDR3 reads CASSLYGQHTGELFF. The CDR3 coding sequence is TGTGCCAGCAGCCTGTATGGACAGCACACCGGGGAGCTGTTTTTT. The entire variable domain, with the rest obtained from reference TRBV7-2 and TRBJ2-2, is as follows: GAGVSQSPSNKVTEKGKDVELRCDPISGHTALYWYRQSLGQGLEFLIYFQGNSAPDKSGLPSDRFSAERTGGSVSTLTIQRTQQEDSAVYLCASSLYGQHTGELFFGEGSRLTVL.

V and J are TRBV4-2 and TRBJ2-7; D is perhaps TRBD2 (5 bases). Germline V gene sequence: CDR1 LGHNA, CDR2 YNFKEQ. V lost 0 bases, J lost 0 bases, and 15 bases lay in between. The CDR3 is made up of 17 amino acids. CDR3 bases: TGTGCCAGCAGCCAAGATGTAGGAAGTGGGAGCTCCTACGAGCAGTACTTC. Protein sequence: CASSQDVGSGSSYEQYF.